This T cell receptor (beta chain) was obtained from a study of T-cell memory formation after mild COVID-19. Overall study results and limits: Contracting clones from day 15 to 85 showed balanced CD4/CD8; later expanders favored CD4+. Second-wave clones peaking on day 37 lacked confirmed SARS-CoV-2 specificity. Clones which contracted sat mainly in CM and EM if CD4+, and in EMRA if CD8+.

TCRdb reprocessed the 5' RACE reads with MiXCR, giving one entry per CDR3 protein. The repertoire includes around 390,000 distinct CDR3 sequences, approximately 15% of them detected once, and roughly 21% sits in the top ten. Only a few counts were recorded for this clonotype. Its antigen is unidentified. CDR3 length equals 15 residues. Germline V gives CDR1 SGHRS, CDR2 YFSETQ. The V end lost 0 bases, the J end lost 3 bases, and 10 bases lay between the germline ends. Sequencing was carried out using PBMCs or a T cell subset sorted from them (not recorded which). The TCR originated in a man between 18 and 35 years old who had mild COVID-19 (a few samples of this study predate the infection). Cell type and time point are not known. The chain is built from TRBV5-1 and TRBJ2-1; D gene uncertain. CDR3 loop: CASSLVRNDYNEQFF. The CDR3 DNA sequence: TGCGCCAGCAGCTTGGTCCGCAACGACTACAATGAGCAGTTCTTC.